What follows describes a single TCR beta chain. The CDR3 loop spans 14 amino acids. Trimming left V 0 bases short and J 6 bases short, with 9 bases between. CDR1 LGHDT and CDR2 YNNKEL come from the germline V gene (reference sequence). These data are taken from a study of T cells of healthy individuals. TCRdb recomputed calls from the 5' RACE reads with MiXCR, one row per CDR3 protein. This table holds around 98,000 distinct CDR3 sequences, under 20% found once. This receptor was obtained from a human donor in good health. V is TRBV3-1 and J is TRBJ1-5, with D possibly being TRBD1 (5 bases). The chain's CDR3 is CASSQDWGGQPQHF. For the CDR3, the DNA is TGTGCCAGCAGCCAAGATTGGGGGGGTCAGCCCCAGCATTTT.